The following is a TCR beta chain sequence with its context. Its cognate antigen has yet to be identified. One base away there is no much larger clone; base qualities are not given. The CDR3 regions of human TCRbeta chains were analyzed by immunosequencing. The original methods were these. TCRs in the repertoires were matched against a reference library of SARS-CoV-2-specific TCRs that had been generated with the MIRA antigen-specificity platform. Breadth was defined as the fraction of unique TCRs that were SARS-CoV-2-associated. Depth was defined as the fraction of total T cells that were SARS-CoV-2-associated. Using the MIRA data, each spike-specific TCR was mapped to the spike region that the TCR reacts to and placed in a CD4 or CD8 class. Log10-transformed breadth and depth values were compared by one-way ANOVA with Sidak's multiple comparisons tests. TCRdb's version of the immuneACCESS table is confined to in-frame rearrangements and falls short of the full clone set. An unresolved V gene accounts for under half of the shortfall where checked; the remainder is of unknown origin. The V and J calls and the clone size are those of that table, but D and trimming were determined from the DNA. This sample holds about 140,000 clones; about 94% were observed only once. The ten largest account for approximately 4% of the sample.

Explained via the paper, the time point label denotes: about 28 days (+/-7) after the second vaccine dose. AZD1222 recipients given second doses at about 4 weeks or at about 12 weeks were pooled, since spike-specific TCR depth and breadth were not found to differ between the two schedules. The vaccinee samples were drawn from two UK trials, COV001 and COV002, one of which was a single-blind randomized controlled phase 2/3 trial testing AZD1222 (ChAdOx1 nCoV-19) in healthy adults. Trial participant PBMC samples were collected at day 0 and day 28 after the second dose for TCRbeta chain sequencing. CDR1 and CDR2 were assigned from the germline V gene as SQVTM and ANQGSEA. Trimmed from V: 7 bases; trimmed from J: 7 bases; junction bases lacking a gene match: 7. The CDR3, cysteine through phenylalanine, is 13 amino acids long. Just CDR3 DNA is preserved here, 39 bases in frame from base 1. The data are from a study of T cell responses to AZD1222 COVID-19 vaccine (dated by TCRdb to the early 2020s). Notes on the research overall: TCR sequencing was performed for roughly 250 trial participants, of whom some 200 were given two doses of AZD1222 and approximately 26 were given two doses of MenACWY control vaccine. Trial participants were enrolled by age into 18-55, 56-69 and 70-plus year subgroups, with roughly 160, 29 and 62 TCR-sequenced participants respectively.

The paper as a whole reports these results and caveats: Most participants were white British and females outnumbered males, and the authors suggested that clonal diversity may have been underestimated. Because no day 14 peak-response samples were available, the repertoires could be characterized only after the peak T cell response. Vaccine-associated CD4 TCRs spanned the whole spike protein, with dominant responses in regions 160-218 and 743-854. After two AZD1222 doses, both the breadth and the depth of spike-specific TCRs were significantly higher than at day 0 and than in MenACWY recipients. In the small 56-69-year group, the increase in depth fell short of significance, most likely because of low power. Reportedly, almost half of the unique spike-specific TCRs recognized epitopes lying outside the regions that are mutated in the B.1.351 and B.1.1.7 variants. Conclusions about previously exposed vaccinees were limited because only a handful of AZD1222 recipients were SARS-CoV-2 seropositive at baseline.

The TCR sequence derives from an adult who received the AZD1222 COVID-19 vaccine. The receptor chain draws on TRBV29-1 and TRBJ1-1; 12 central nucleotides agree with TRBD1. This material consisted of peripheral blood, taken 28 days after the second AZD1222 dose. For the CDR3, the sequence is CSASGQGAGEAFF. The sequenced DNA: TGCAGCGCATCGGGACAGGGGGCTGGTGAAGCTTTCTTT.